The clone carrying this T cell receptor (beta chain) was seen only a few times. Repertoires were generated with immunoSEQ multiplex PCR, while TCRdb's copy carries only in-frame clones and drops some. The sample holds about 31,000 clones, about 75% seen once. This record comes from a study of memory CD4+ T cells and cytomegalovirus serostatus. Unmatched junction bases numbered 14, after V lost 3 bases and J lost 10 bases. The CDR3 runs 15 residues. Germline V CDR1 and CDR2: GTSNPN, SVGIG (reference sequence). The sort gate was single viable CD3+CD4+CD8-CD45RO+ cells for memory CD4+ T cells. Serum IgG to CMV pp150, pp28, p38 and p52 defined serostatus.

The sequenced sample was memory CD4+ T cells from blood. The J gene is TRBJ2-1, the V gene TRBV30; 8 nucleotides agree with TRBD2. The TCR sequence derives from an adult in good health and CMV-seronegative. Some clones in this sample may be carry-over from other donors' samples. The CDR3 is CAWSARGLDFGEQFF. DNA of the CDR3: TGTGCCTGGAGCGCACGGGGACTAGACTTTGGCGAGCAGTTCTTC.